The TCR beta chain under discussion was sequenced for a study of spatial heterogeneity in lung cancer (dated by TCRdb to between 2018 and 2021). Some background on the complete study: Beta-chain transcripts were consistently detected in greater numbers than alpha-chain transcripts, which likely reflects a higher abundance of beta-chain transcripts. In the raw uncorrected reads, each unique combination of TCR and UMI appeared more than ten times on average. TCR alpha and beta repertoires were quantitatively compared across multiple tumor regions, matched nontumor lung and blood in non-small cell lung cancer. Nonsynonymous mutation counts, determined by whole-exome sequencing of tumor tissue, were related to TCR repertoire features. At surgery, both alpha and beta chains were TCR-sequenced in fewer than 250 tumor regions, 64 matched nontumor lung samples and a few dozen PBMC samples. Broader findings and caveats from the paper: Confirming at a functional level the hypothesis that regional TCRs recognize regional mutations was considered to require additional single-cell paired TCR alpha and beta sequencing. Ubiquitous expanded tumor TCRs showed up in blood more often at tumor resection than at routine follow-up.

According to the study, the label for this sample's time point signals: sample taken at primary tumor resection. Samples were obtained from approximately 76 patients with early-stage, untreated non-small cell lung cancer from the lung TRACERx cohort. TCR sequencing used whole RNA extracted from tumor and nontumor lung tissue, or from cryopreserved PBMC samples, without cell sorting. Only patients with enough RNA available from two or more tumor regions were chosen for TCR sequencing. Trimming accounts for 6 bases at V and 12 bases at J, while the number of junction bases matched to no gene is 10. CDR1 and CDR2 are read off the germline V gene as ENHRY and SYGVKD. From the cysteine up to the phenylalanine, the CDR3 has a length of 13 residues. Only CDR3 DNA is held: 39 bases, read in frame from base 1. This clonotype was seen ten or more times. The antigen it recognizes is unknown. Per-nucleotide qualities are absent, and no much larger clonotype sits a single base away.

Library creation used 5' RACE. TCRdb lists the instrument as NextSeq 500. To allow correction of PCR and sequencing errors, the TCR library protocol tagged every TCR cDNA molecule with a unique molecular identifier. The source study handled its data this way. TCR identification, UMI-based error correction and CDR3 extraction were performed with Decombinator tools. TCRs above a frequency of 2 per 1,000, corresponding to the top 1% of the tumor frequency distribution, were defined as expanded. Each repertoire was subsampled 100 times to 5,000 TCRs, after which Renyi diversity was computed with the R vegan package. To build CDR3 similarity networks, amino acid triplet string-kernel similarity was used, and CDR3s were connected when their pairwise similarity was above 0.82. Through fastp at Q25 and MiXCR, TCRdb rebuilt clones from the public reads, retaining in-frame beta chains. Each record represents a unique CDR3 protein, reported with the most common genes and DNA among its rows. What appears here as the V and J calls and clone size reflects TCRdb's work, not the paper's. Counted in this sample were around 48,000 distinct CDR3 sequences; approximately 5% of them appeared once. The ten largest clones add up to roughly 10% of the sample.

Sequencing was performed on PBMCs, taken at surgery. The sequence came from a male donor with early-stage non-small cell lung cancer. The chain is made from TRBV10-3 and TRBJ2-1; 8 bases in the junction line up with TRBD2. CDR3 region: CAIRVGSGNRQFF. The DNA sequence is as follows: TGTGCCATCAGGGTGGGTAGCGGGAATCGGCAGTTCTTC.